This is a list of T cell receptor beta chains from one sample in a study of OX40 agonist ivuxolimab in advanced cancers. The repertoire was sequenced with immunoSEQ multiplex PCR; TCRdb's copy has only in-frame clones and lacks some. The sample holds roughly 73,000 clones, about nine tenths seen once. This specimen was CD4+ or CD8+ T cells sorted from blood, taken in a trial of the OX40 agonist ivuxolimab. Every receptor here comes from an adult with an advanced solid tumor such as melanoma, head and neck, liver or kidney cancer. Each CDR3 is given with its conserved first and last residue. D genes are given only for firm matches. Some rows have no size entry. The others give once, few or many, or a class for an expanded clone.

.	TRBJ1-3	TRBV5-5	.	CASSLVLPGNTIYF	TGTGCCAGCAGCTTGGTTCTCCCTGGAAACACCATATATTTT
.	TRBJ2-5	TRBV5-5	.	CASNSGTQQETQYF	TGTGCCAGCAACTCCGGGACTCAACAAGAGACCCAGTACTTC
.	TRBJ2-1	TRBV11-3	.	CASRRGGSYNEQFF	TGTGCCAGCAGGCGAGGAGGCTCCTACAATGAGCAGTTCTTC
.	TRBJ2-5	TRBV5-1	.	CASSLAMGETQYF	TGCGCCAGCAGCTTGGCAATGGGTGAGACCCAGTACTTC
.	TRBJ2-5	TRBV6-5	TRBD1	CASSYQQGETQYF	TGTGCCAGCAGTTACCAACAGGGGGAGACCCAGTACTTC
.	TRBJ1-1	TRBV28	.	CASITGFRNTEAFF	TGTGCCAGCATCACGGGGTTTCGGAACACTGAAGCTTTCTTT
.	TRBJ1-2	TRBV25-1	TRBD1	CASLPSVTGKGDGYTF	TGTGCCAGCCTCCCCTCGGTGACAGGGAAAGGAGATGGCTACACCTTC
.	TRBJ1-6	TRBV4-1	.	CASSQEQGGTPLHF	TGCGCCAGCAGCCAAGAGCAAGGGGGGACACCCCTCCACTTT
.	TRBJ1-2	TRBV6-5	.	CASHGVGLLYGYTF	TGTGCCAGCCATGGAGTCGGACTCCTCTATGGCTACACCTTC
.	TRBJ1-2	TRBV5-8	.	CASSLNPGDYGYTF	TGTGCCAGCAGCTTAAATCCAGGGGACTATGGCTACACCTTC
.	TRBJ2-2	TRBV7-2	.	CASSPGMRAGELFF	TGTGCCAGCAGCCCAGGGATGCGCGCCGGGGAGCTGTTTTTT
few	TRBJ1-6	TRBV14	.	CASSQTPFSPLHF	TGTGCCAGCAGCCAAACGCCTTTTTCACCCCTCCACTTT
.	TRBJ1-6	TRBV7-2	TRBD1	CASSQNPTGERYF	TGTGCCAGCAGCCAAAACCCGACAGGGGAACGTTACTTT
.	TRBJ1-1	TRBV13	.	CASSLGLGFVTEAFF	TGTGCCAGCAGCTTAGGCCTGGGGTTCGTCACTGAAGCTTTCTTT
.	TRBJ1-2	TRBV19	TRBD1	CASSTFGQGNYGYTF	TGTGCCAGTAGTACCTTCGGACAGGGCAACTATGGCTACACCTTC
few	TRBJ1-2	TRBV29-1	TRBD1	CSVEGDRVYYGYTF	TGCAGCGTTGAAGGCGACAGGGTATACTATGGCTACACCTTC
.	TRBJ1-1	TRBV30	.	CAWSPDSFTEAFF	TGTGCCTGGAGCCCGGACAGCTTCACTGAAGCTTTCTTT
.	TRBJ1-4	TRBV6-1	.	CASSEVGGESEKLFF	TGTGCCAGCAGTGAAGTTGGGGGGGAAAGTGAAAAACTGTTTTTT
.	TRBJ1-3	TRBV28	TRBD1	CASRTGAINTIYF	TGTGCCAGTAGGACAGGGGCGATCAACACCATATATTTT
.	TRBJ1-1	TRBV5-1	.	CASSFSRNTEAFF	TGCGCCAGCAGCTTCTCACGGAACACTGAAGCTTTCTTT
.	TRBJ1-2	TRBV14	.	CASSQALWGDGCTF	TGTGCCAGCAGCCAAGCTCTTTGGGGAGATGGCTGCACCTTC
.	TRBJ2-2	TRBV6-4	.	CASSATPGGLSINTGELFF	TGTGCCAGCAGCGCAACCCCCGGGGGACTCTCTATTAACACCGGGGAGCTGTTTTTT
.	TRBJ2-5	TRBV7-8	TRBD1	CASSLEGTALTQYF	TGTGCCAGCAGCTTAGAAGGGACAGCCTTGACCCAGTACTTC
.	TRBJ1-1	TRBV2	.	CANSRVENTEAFF	TGTGCCAACTCGCGGGTGGAGAACACTGAAGCTTTCTTT
.	TRBJ2-3	TRBV15	.	CATSSDYSADTQYF	TGTGCCACCAGCAGTGACTATAGCGCAGATACGCAGTATTTT
.	TRBJ1-2	TRBV5-1	TRBD1	CASSSGGSANYGYTF	TGCGCCAGCAGCTCAGGGGGTTCAGCTAACTATGGCTACACCTTC
.	TRBJ2-3	TRBV19	.	CASRRRGATDTQYF	TGTGCCAGTCGAAGGCGCGGGGCCACAGATACGCAGTATTTT
.	TRBJ1-2	TRBV6-1	.	CASSPAGAPTGYTF	TGTGCCAGCAGTCCCGCAGGGGCCCCAACTGGCTACACCTTC
.	TRBJ2-7	TRBV29-1	TRBD1	CSVERTGGDEQYF	TGCAGCGTTGAAAGGACAGGGGGCGACGAGCAGTACTTC
.	TRBJ2-1	TRBV5-1	.	CASSLFLGEQFF	TGCGCCAGCAGCTTATTCCTCGGGGAGCAGTTCTTC
.	TRBJ2-3	TRBV27	.	CASSPTYSSTDTQYF	TGTGCCAGCAGTCCTACCTACTCTAGCACAGATACGCAGTATTTT
.	TRBJ1-5	TRBV2	TRBD1	CASTQGAGNQPQHF	TGTGCCAGCACCCAGGGGGCTGGAAATCAGCCCCAGCATTTT